This TCR beta chain comes out of a study of shared clonotypes between healthy human individuals. Turning to the study itself: The cohort had two women and three men, ages 18 to 49. Regarding the study as a whole: Among donors, the sharing of clonotypes was expected to be influenced by sequencing depth.

Generated by immunoSEQ multiplex PCR, the TCRdb table keeps only in-frame clones and is missing some. Of 560,000 or so clones in the sample, 95% to 97% were seen once. CD45RO-negative CD8 cells positively selected for CCR7 made up the naive population, which excluded terminally differentiated effector memory CD45RA+ cells. Study donors comprised healthy, HIV-negative adults devoid of recent acute infection or vaccination. Nashville, Tennessee was home to all donors, who were Caucasian adults. Comments on this clone: Its specificity is unknown.

The CDR3 consists of 17 residues. V was shortened by 0 bases and J by 0 bases, with 12 bases between the two germline ends. Germline CDR1 is SGHNT and CDR2 is YYREEE (reference sequence). The gene calls are TRBV5-4 and TRBJ2-2; no clear D gene. The sequenced sample consisted of naive CD8+ T cells sorted from blood. This receptor was obtained from a woman in her twenties or thirties in good health. CDR3 in DNA: TGTGCCAGCAGCTTGGATCGAGGAGCCGCGAACACCGGGGAGCTGTTTTTT. Translation: CASSLDRGAANTGELFF. Full variable domain (outside the CDR3, taken from reference TRBV5-4 and TRBJ2-2): ETGVTQSPTHLIKTRGQQVTLRCSSQSGHNTVSWYQQALGQGPQFIFQYYREEENGRGNFPPRFSGLQFPNYSSELNVNALELDDSALYLCASSLDRGAANTGELFFGEGSRLTVL.